These 8 T cell receptor beta chains were sequenced from one sample in a study of CD8+ T cells in alopecia areata. Treatment: oral pan-JAK inhibitor, 5-10 mg twice daily. Reverse transcription of extracted RNA yielded cDNA, which provided the sequencing template. Repertoires were generated with immunoSEQ multiplex PCR, while TCRdb's copy carries only in-frame clones and drops some. This table holds about 220,000 clones, less than 75% found once. Sequencing used CD4+ T cells sorted from blood, obtained at week 4, from a patient treated with tofacitinib. The receptors were gathered from a human donor with alopecia areata.

The V gene is TRBV9, the J gene TRBJ2-3; 9 bases are shared with TRBD2. With V trimmed by 0 bases and J by 1 base, 3 bases remained unmatched. The CDR3 has 16 residues. Germline CDR1 and CDR2: SGDLS and YYNGEE. The CDR3 region is CASSVVASGGTDTQYF. In nucleotides, the CDR3 is TGTGCCAGCAGCGTAGTGGCTAGCGGGGGCACAGATACGCAGTATTTT.

This chain uses TRBV4-3 with TRBJ2-7; D may be TRBD1 (6 bases). CDR3 size: 18 residues. V was pared by 0 bases and J by 2 bases, with 20 bases between. The germline V gene encodes CDR1 LGHNA and CDR2 YSLEER. The CDR3 sequence is CASSQDRSGASRPYEQYF. The CDR3, as DNA: TGCGCCAGCAGCCAAGATCGATCAGGGGCCTCGAGGCCCTACGAGCAGTACTTC.

The J gene is TRBJ2-2, the V gene TRBV5-6; 8 bases match TRBD1. V dropped 5 bases and J dropped 1; count of bases not matched to a gene: 7. The V gene's germline CDR1 is SGHDT and CDR2 YYEEEE. This CDR3 spans 16 amino acids. DNA for the CDR3: TGTGCCAGCAGGGAGGCAGGGACAGGGAACACCGGGGAGCTGTTTTTT. Its translation is CASREAGTGNTGELFF.

V is TRBV7-9 and J is TRBJ2-7; possible D gene TRBD1, 5 bases. V lost 5 bases, J lost 3 bases, and 14 bases lay in between. The germline V gene encodes CDR1 SEHNR and CDR2 FQNEAQ (reference sequence). This CDR3 comprises 14 residues. Here the CDR3 DNA reads TGTGCCAGCAGCACACGACAGACAATCTACGAGCAGTACTTC. Translation gives CASSTRQTIYEQYF. The variable domain in full, completed from reference TRBV7-9 and TRBJ2-7, reads DTGVSQNPRHKITKRGQNVTFRCDPISEHNRLYWYRQTLGQGPEFLTYFQNEAQLEKSRLLSDRFSAERPKGSFSTLEIQRTEQGDSAMYLCASSTRQTIYEQYFGPGTRLTVT.

J is TRBJ2-6 and V is TRBV9; tentatively, D is TRBD1 (5 bases). Germline CDR1 reads SGDLS; CDR2 reads YYNGEE. The CDR3 is 15 residues long. The ends were cut back, 0 bases at V and 4 bases at J, with 8 bases in the middle. CDR3 protein: CASSVGQMGANVLTF. Written as DNA, the CDR3 is TGTGCCAGCAGCGTAGGACAGATGGGGGCCAACGTCCTGACTTTC.

The genes are TRBV6-1 and TRBJ1-2; D unclear. Germline-derived CDR1 and CDR2 are MNHNS and SASEGT. The CDR3 length is 11 residues. V was clipped by 1 base and J by 7 bases, with 4 bases between them. In DNA form, the CDR3 reads TGTGCCAGCAGTGAAGTCGGTGGCTACACCTTC. The encoded protein is CASSEVGGYTF.

The V call is TRBV29-1, the J call TRBJ1-1, with 10 positions matching TRBD1. V shed 6 bases and J 5 bases; nucleotides not matched to a gene: 6. This CDR3 contains 13 residues. CDR1 is SQVTM and CDR2 is ANQGSEA in the germline V gene. CDR3 bases: TGCAGCGTCGACAGGGGGCTCGGGACTGAAGCTTTCTTT. Protein: CSVDRGLGTEAFF.

This sequence joins TRBV29-1 and TRBJ2-7; TRBD2 agrees at 9 bases. V shed 6 bases and J 5 bases; nucleotides not matched to a gene: 17. The CDR3 runs 16 residues. Germline CDR1 and CDR2: SQVTM and ANQGSEA. The CDR3 nucleotides are TGCAGCGTCGCCATAGGTCTAGCGGGACTTCACCACGAGCAGTACTTC. Translation gives CSVAIGLAGLHHEQYF.